This T cell receptor beta chain was sequenced in a study of cytomegalovirus exposure and HLA in healthy donors. Background on the study: The Caucasian-associated ancestry cluster held around 81% of roughly 400 genotyped donors.

This CDR3 region has 16 residues. CDR1 and CDR2 from the germline V gene are SGHAT and FQNNGV. On this clone: The antigen remains unidentified. Mismatch with germline at one junction end may stem from a read error.

The study ran its PCR with 60 Vbeta and 13 Jbeta primers. Using immunoSEQ multiplex PCR, the repertoire was profiled, and TCRdb retains in-frame clones only, with some absent. The sample yields around 150,000 clones, 65% to 80% seen once. Regarding the study as a whole: For most TCR sequences rarity was the rule, although some public TCRs occurred in many donors. In vitro testing confirmed a few CMV-associated chains as specific for CMV antigens.

This chain joins TRBV11-2 and TRBJ2-5; the D gene is possibly TRBD2 (5 bases). The sequence was obtained from a human donor in good health. Sequencing was performed on PBMCs. CDR3 in DNA: TGTGCCAGCAGCTTCAGGACGGAGGCTTTCCAAGAGGCCCAGTACTTC. Its protein is CASSFRTEAFQEAQYF.